This entry concerns a single T cell receptor beta chain. The sample is drawn from a study of T cells in Graves' hyperthyroidism and ophthalmopathy. RNA transcripts provided the source from which TCR beta CDR3 regions were amplified. The HTBI primer set served for first-round RT-PCR of the TCR CDR3. MiXCR, applied by TCRdb to the multiplex PCR reads, yields one record per CDR3 protein. The sample contains hundreds of thousands of distinct CDR3 sequences, 13% of which appear only once. Losses at the gene ends were 4 bases for V and 1 base for J; bases not matched to a gene: 5. This CDR3 is 15 amino acids long. CDR1 is MNHEY and CDR2 is SMNVEV in the germline V gene (reference sequence). Those with hyperthyroidism were 18 to 65 years old, newly diagnosed, and ill for under 2 months. PBMCs stemmed from 10 ml fresh peripheral blood.

The source material was blood. The receptor was derived from a young woman with Graves' hyperthyroidism. The V gene is TRBV27, the J gene TRBJ2-3, with 7 bases aligning to TRBD2. CDR3 amino acids: CASSSFAGGTDTQYF. Here the CDR3 DNA reads TGTGCCAGCAGTTCGTTTGCGGGGGGCACAGATACGCAGTATTTT.